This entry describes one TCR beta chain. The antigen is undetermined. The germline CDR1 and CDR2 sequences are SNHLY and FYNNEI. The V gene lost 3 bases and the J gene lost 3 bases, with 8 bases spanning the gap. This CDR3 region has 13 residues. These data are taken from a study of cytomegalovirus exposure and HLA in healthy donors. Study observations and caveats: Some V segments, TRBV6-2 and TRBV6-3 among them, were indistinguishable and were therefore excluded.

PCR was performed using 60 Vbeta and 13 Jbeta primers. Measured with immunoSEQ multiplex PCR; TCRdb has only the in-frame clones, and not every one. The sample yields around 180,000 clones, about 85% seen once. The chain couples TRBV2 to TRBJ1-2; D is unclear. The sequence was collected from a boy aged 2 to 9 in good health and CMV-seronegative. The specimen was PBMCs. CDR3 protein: CASSDTQDYGYTF. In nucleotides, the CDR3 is TGTGCCAGCAGTGACACGCAGGACTATGGCTACACCTTC. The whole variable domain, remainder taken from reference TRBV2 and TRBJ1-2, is EPEVTQTPSHQVTQMGQEVILRCVPISNHLYFYWYRQILGQKVEFLVSFYNNEISEKSEIFDDQFSVERPDGSNFTLKIRSTKLEDSAMYFCASSDTQDYGYTFGSGTRLTVV.